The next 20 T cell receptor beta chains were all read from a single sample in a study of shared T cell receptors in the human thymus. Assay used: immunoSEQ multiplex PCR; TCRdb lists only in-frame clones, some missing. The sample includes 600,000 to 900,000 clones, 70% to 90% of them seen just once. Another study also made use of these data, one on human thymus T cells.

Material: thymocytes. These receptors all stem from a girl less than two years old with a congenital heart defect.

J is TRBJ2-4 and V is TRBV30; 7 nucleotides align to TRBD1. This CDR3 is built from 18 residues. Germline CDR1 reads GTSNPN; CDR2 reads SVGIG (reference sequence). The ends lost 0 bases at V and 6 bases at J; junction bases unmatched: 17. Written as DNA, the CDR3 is TGTGCCTGGAGTGTAAGGGACAGATCACACAGCAACTCAAACATTCAGTACTTC. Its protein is CAWSVRDRSHSNSNIQYF.

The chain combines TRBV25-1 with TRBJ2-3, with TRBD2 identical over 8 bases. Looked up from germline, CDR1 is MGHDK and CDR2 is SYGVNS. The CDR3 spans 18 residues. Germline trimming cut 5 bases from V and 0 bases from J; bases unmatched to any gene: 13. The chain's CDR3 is CASSRGTQRGPSTDTQYF. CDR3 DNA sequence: TGTGCCAGCAGTCGGGGGACTCAGCGGGGGCCCAGCACAGATACGCAGTATTTT.

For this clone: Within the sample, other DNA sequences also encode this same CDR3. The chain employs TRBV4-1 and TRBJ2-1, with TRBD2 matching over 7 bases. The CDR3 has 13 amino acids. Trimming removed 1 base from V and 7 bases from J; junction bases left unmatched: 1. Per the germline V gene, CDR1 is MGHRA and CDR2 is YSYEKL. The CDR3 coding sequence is TGCGCCAGCAGCCAAGGGGGGGGAAATGAGCAGTTCTTC. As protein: CASSQGGGNEQFF.

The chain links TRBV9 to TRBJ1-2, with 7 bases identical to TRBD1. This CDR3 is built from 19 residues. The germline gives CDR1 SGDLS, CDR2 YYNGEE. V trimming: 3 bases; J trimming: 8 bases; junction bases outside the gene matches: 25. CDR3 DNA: TGTGCCAGCAGCGGGGACAGCACCTTTCACAGGGGAGTAAACGGGGGCTACACCTTC. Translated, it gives CASSGDSTFHRGVNGGYTF.

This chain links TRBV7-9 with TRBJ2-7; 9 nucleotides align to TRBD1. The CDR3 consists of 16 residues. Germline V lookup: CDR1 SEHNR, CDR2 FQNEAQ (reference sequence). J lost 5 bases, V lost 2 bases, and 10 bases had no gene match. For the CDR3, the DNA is TGTGCCAGCAGCTTATTCGGGTCCCGGGACAGGGACGAGCAGTACTTC. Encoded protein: CASSLFGSRDRDEQYF.

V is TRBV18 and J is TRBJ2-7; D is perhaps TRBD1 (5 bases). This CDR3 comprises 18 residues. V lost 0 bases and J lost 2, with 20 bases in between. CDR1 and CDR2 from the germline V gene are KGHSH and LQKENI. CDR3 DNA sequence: TGTGCCAGCTCACCACCCCTCCCAAACACAGGCGATCCCTACGAGCAGTACTTC. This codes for CASSPPLPNTGDPYEQYF.

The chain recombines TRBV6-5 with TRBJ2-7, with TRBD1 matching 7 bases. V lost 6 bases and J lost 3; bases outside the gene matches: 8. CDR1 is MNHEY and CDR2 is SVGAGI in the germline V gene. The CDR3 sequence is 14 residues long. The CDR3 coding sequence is TGTGCCAGCAGAGACAGGGACAGACGCTACGAGCAGTACTTC. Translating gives CASRDRDRRYEQYF.

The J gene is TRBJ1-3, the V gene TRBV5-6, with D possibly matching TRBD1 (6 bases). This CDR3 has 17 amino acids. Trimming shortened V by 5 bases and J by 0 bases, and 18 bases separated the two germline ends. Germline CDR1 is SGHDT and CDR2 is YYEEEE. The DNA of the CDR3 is TGTGCCAGCAGTTCTCGCACTGACAGGTCCTCTGGAAACACCATATATTTT. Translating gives CASSSRTDRSSGNTIYF.

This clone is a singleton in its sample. The CDR3 nucleotides are TGTGCCAGCAGCCCCCTCCGAGACAGGGGTATCTACGAGCAGTACTTC. The encoded protein is CASSPLRDRGIYEQYF. The chain carries TRBV5-6 and TRBJ2-7, with 8 bases lining up with TRBD1. Germline V gene sequence: CDR1 SGHDT, CDR2 YYEEEE. V shed 4 bases, J shed 3 bases, and the junction held 12 bases outside the gene matches. The CDR3 length is 16 residues.

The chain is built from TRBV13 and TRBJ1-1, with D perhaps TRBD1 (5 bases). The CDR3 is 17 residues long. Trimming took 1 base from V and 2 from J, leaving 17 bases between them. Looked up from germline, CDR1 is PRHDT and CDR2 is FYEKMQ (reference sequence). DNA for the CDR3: TGTGCCAGCAGCTTAGAGGGCAGGGCGGTCTTTAACACTGAAGCTTTCTTT. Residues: CASSLEGRAVFNTEAFF.

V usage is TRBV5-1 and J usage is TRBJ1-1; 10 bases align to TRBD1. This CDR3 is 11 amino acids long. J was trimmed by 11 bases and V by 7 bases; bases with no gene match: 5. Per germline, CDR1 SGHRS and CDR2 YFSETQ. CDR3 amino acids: CASGTGVIAFF. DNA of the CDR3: TGCGCCAGCGGGACAGGGGTCATTGCTTTCTTT.

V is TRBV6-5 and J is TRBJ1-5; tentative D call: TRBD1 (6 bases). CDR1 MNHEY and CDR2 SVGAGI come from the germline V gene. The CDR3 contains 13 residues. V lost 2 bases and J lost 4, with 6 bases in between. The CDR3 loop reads CASSYDRNQPQHF. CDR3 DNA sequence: TGTGCCAGCAGTTACGACAGGAATCAGCCCCAGCATTTT.

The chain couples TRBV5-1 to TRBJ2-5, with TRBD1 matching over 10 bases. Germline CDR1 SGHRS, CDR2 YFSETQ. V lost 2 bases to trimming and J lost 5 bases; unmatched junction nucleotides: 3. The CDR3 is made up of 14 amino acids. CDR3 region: CASSLPGQGETQYF. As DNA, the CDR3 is TGCGCCAGCAGCTTACCGGGACAGGGGGAGACCCAGTACTTC.

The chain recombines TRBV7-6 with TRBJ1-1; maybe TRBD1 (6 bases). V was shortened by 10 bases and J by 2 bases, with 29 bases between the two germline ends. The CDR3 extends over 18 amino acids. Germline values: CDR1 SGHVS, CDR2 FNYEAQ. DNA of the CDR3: TGTGCCACCGTAGCCGGGACAACCGACACCGTCCATAACACTGAAGCTTTCTTT. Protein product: CATVAGTTDTVHNTEAFF.

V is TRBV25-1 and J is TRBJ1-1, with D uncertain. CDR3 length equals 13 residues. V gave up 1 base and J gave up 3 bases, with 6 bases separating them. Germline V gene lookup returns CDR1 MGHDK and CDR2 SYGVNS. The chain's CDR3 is CASSEWRDTEAFF. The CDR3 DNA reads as TGTGCCAGCAGTGAATGGAGGGACACTGAAGCTTTCTTT.

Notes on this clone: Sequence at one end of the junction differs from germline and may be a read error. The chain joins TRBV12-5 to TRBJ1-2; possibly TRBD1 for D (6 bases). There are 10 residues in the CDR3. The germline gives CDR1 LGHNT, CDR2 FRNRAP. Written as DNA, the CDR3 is TGTGCTAGTGATCATCACAGGGACCGCTTC. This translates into CASDHHRDRF. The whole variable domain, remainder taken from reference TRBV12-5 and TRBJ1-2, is DARVTQTPRHKVTEMGQEVTMRCQPILGHNTVFWYRQTMMQGLELLAYFRNRAPLDDSGMPKDRFSAEMPDATLATLKIQPSEPRDSAVYFCASDHHRDRFGSGTRLTVV.

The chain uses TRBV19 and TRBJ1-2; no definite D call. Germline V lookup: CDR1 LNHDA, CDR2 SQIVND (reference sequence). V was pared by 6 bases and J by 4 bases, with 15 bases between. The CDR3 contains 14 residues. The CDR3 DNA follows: TGTGCCAGTAGCTCGACACCCAACTTCTATGGCTACACCTTC. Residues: CASSSTPNFYGYTF.

This CDR3 is CASSQWGLSRGITDTQYF. The DNA for the CDR3 is TGCGCCAGCAGCCAGTGGGGTTTATCCAGGGGGATCACAGATACGCAGTATTTT. V and J are TRBV4-1 and TRBJ2-3; 7 bases align to TRBD1. After removal of 3 bases from V and 2 bases from J, the junction contained 14 bases not matched to a gene. From germline, CDR1 is MGHRA and CDR2 YSYEKL. This CDR3 comprises 18 residues.

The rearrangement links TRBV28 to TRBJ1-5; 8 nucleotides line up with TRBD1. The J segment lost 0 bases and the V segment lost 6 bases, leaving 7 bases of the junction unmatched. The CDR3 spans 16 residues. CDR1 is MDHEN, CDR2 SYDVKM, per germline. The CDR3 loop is CASRQGGEDSNQPQHF. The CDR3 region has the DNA TGTGCCAGCAGACAGGGGGGGGAGGATAGCAATCAGCCCCAGCATTTT.

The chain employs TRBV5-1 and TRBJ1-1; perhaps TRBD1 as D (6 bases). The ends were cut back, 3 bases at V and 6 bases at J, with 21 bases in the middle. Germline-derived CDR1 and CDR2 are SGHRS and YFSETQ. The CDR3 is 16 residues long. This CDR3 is CASSWTSTGGFAEAFF. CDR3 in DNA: TGCGCCAGCAGCTGGACTTCGACAGGAGGTTTTGCTGAAGCTTTCTTT. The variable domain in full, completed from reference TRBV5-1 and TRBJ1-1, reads KAGVTQTPRYLIKTRGQQVTLSCSPISGHRSVSWYQQTPGQGLQFLFEYFSETQRNKGNFPGRFSGRQFSNSRSEMNVSTLELGDSALYLCASSWTSTGGFAEAFFGQGTRLTVV.